These T cell receptor beta chains were read from a single sample in a study of blood T cell repertoires in COVID-19. Produced via immunoSEQ multiplex PCR; TCRdb's table is partial and in-frame only. The table has 130,000 to 150,000 clones, just under 90% seen once; the top ten hold approximately 4.2%. The sequenced material came from peripheral blood. These receptor sequences come from a woman between 35 and 50 years old with acute or convalescent COVID-19. Each CDR3 is given with its conserved first and last residue. D genes are given only for firm matches. Size is omitted from some rows. Given values are once, few, many or a class for expanded clones.

-	few	TRBJ2-7	TRBV5-4	CASAGVDEQYF	TGTGCCAGCGCAGGGGTCGACGAGCAGTACTTC
-	once	TRBJ2-1	TRBV13	CASSPSGVPFDEQFF	TGTGCCAGCAGCCCCTCGGGGGTCCCTTTCGATGAGCAGTTCTTC
TRBD1	-	TRBJ1-2	TRBV24-1	CATSDTGTGAYGYTF	TGTGCCACCAGTGACACCGGGACAGGGGCCTATGGCTACACCTTC
TRBD2	-	TRBJ2-3	TRBV6-2/TRBV6-3	CASSPLGGRARTSTDTQYF	TGTGCCAGCAGCCCTTTGGGCGGGAGGGCCCGGACTAGCACAGATACGCAGTATTTT
TRBD1	-	TRBJ1-1	TRBV7-2	CASSSRDSFMNTEAFF	TGTGCCAGCAGCTCCCGGGACAGCTTTATGAACACTGAAGCTTTCTTT
TRBD1	-	TRBJ1-2	TRBV4-3	CASSPLGEDRVYGYTF	TGCGCCAGCAGCCCGCTTGGAGAGGACAGGGTCTATGGCTACACCTTC
TRBD1	-	TRBJ2-1	TRBV5-4	CASTSQGALRGESYNEQFF	TGTGCCAGCACCTCACAGGGGGCCCTCAGGGGAGAGAGCTACAATGAGCAGTTCTTC
-	-	TRBJ1-2	TRBV7-9	CASSFNRVDGYTF	TGTGCCAGCAGCTTTAACAGGGTTGATGGCTACACCTTC
TRBD1	-	TRBJ1-2	TRBV29-1	CSVAGTGGGYTF	TGCAGCGTCGCTGGGACAGGGGGAGGCTACACCTTC
TRBD1	few	TRBJ2-7	TRBV7-8	CASSAGTGPSYEQYF	TGTGCCAGCAGCGCCGGGACAGGGCCATCCTACGAGCAGTACTTC
TRBD1	-	TRBJ2-6	TRBV10-3	CAISWGQGSGANVLTF	TGTGCCATCAGTTGGGGACAGGGAAGTGGGGCCAACGTCCTGACTTTC
-	-	TRBJ1-1	TRBV13	CASSQTWNTEAFF	TGTGCCAGCAGCCAGACTTGGAACACTGAAGCTTTCTTT
TRBD1	-	TRBJ1-2	TRBV9	CASSELQGAPYGYTF	TGTGCCAGCAGCGAATTACAGGGGGCTCCCTATGGCTACACCTTC
TRBD2	-	TRBJ2-3	TRBV6-4	CASSMSGGGTDTQYF	TGTGCCAGCAGTATGAGCGGGGGCGGCACAGATACGCAGTATTTT
-	once	TRBJ2-6	TRBV7-3	CASSLVRANGANVLTF	TGTGCCAGCAGCTTGGTCAGGGCGAACGGGGCCAACGTCCTGACTTTC
TRBD2	-	TRBJ2-3	TRBV5-4	CASSTGTSGGVDTQYF	TGTGCCAGCAGCACTGGGACTAGCGGGGGGGTAGATACGCAGTATTTT
-	-	TRBJ2-3	TRBV6-5	CASSSGGTGVDTQYF	TGTGCCAGCAGTAGTGGGGGCACCGGGGTTGATACGCAGTATTTT
TRBD2	-	TRBJ2-1	TRBV18	CASSRSSGSGNEQFF	TGTGCCAGCTCACGTTCTAGCGGGAGTGGAAATGAGCAGTTCTTC
-	-	TRBJ1-2	TRBV5-1	CASSSNGYGYTF	TGCGCCAGCAGTTCGAACGGTTATGGCTACACCTTC
TRBD1	-	TRBJ1-4	TRBV7-9	CASSLGTGGAGNEKLFF	TGTGCCAGCAGCCTCGGGACAGGGGGCGCGGGTAATGAAAAACTGTTTTTT
-	-	TRBJ1-5	TRBV6-1	CASSEAGQKLQPQHF	TGTGCCAGCAGTGAAGCTGGCCAGAAATTACAGCCCCAGCATTTT
TRBD1	-	TRBJ2-7	TRBV4-3	CASSQDDRGPRYEQYF	TGCGCCAGCAGCCAGGATGACAGGGGGCCTCGGTACGAGCAGTACTTC
TRBD2	-	TRBJ2-1	TRBV5-4	CASSRLAGEINEQFF	TGTGCCAGCAGCCGATTAGCGGGAGAGATCAATGAGCAGTTCTTC
-	-	TRBJ1-2	TRBV5-5	CASSLNTGPIYGYTF	TGTGCCAGCAGCTTGAATACAGGTCCTATATATGGCTACACCTTC
TRBD2	-	TRBJ2-2	TRBV7-6	CASSPLAGVVGELFF	TGTGCCAGCAGCCCCTTAGCGGGGGTGGTCGGGGAGCTGTTTTTT
-	-	TRBJ1-1	TRBV2	CASSEAFRTGTEAFF	TGTGCCAGCAGTGAAGCTTTCAGAACAGGGACTGAAGCTTTCTTT
-	-	TRBJ1-5	TRBV7-2	CASSFRGQPQHF	TGTGCCAGCAGCTTTAGGGGTCAGCCCCAGCATTTT
TRBD1	-	TRBJ1-6	TRBV29-1	CSVLSGTDYNSPLHF	TGCAGCGTCCTCTCCGGGACAGACTATAATTCACCCCTCCACTTT
TRBD1	-	TRBJ2-7	TRBV27	CASSLTSGQKPYEQYF	TGTGCCAGCAGTTTAACGTCGGGACAGAAACCTTACGAGCAGTACTTC
-	once	TRBJ2-7	TRBV27	CASSLTHPKTGEQYF	TGTGCCAGCAGTTTAACACACCCCAAGACAGGCGAGCAGTACTTC
-	-	TRBJ1-1	TRBV11-2	CASSFRQVAEAFF	TGTGCCAGCAGCTTTCGGCAGGTCGCTGAAGCTTTCTTT
-	-	TRBJ2-1	TRBV7-8	CASSLGSRNEQFF	TGTGCCAGCAGTCTAGGATCCCGGAACGAGCAGTTCTTC
-	few	TRBJ1-2	TRBV28	CASRGGVLGSSYGYTF	TGTGCCAGCAGGGGGGGGGTCCTCGGTTCGAGCTATGGCTACACCTTC